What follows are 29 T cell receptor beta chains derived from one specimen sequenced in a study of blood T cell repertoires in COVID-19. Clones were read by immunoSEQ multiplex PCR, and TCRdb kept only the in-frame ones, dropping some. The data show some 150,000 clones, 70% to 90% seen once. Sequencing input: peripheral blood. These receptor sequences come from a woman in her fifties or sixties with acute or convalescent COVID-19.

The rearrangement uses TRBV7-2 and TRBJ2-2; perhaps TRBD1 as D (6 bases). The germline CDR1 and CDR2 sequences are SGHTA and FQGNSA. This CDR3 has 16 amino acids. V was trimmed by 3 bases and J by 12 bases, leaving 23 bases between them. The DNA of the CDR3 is TGTGCCAGCAGCTTCCAACCCGGGACAACTCCACGGCAGCTGTTTTTT. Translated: CASSFQPGTTPRQLFF.

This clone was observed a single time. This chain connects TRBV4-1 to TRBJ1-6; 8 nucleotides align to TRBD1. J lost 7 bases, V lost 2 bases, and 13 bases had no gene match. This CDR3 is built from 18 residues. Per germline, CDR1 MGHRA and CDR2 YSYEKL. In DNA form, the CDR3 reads TGCGCCAGCAGCCAATCCGGACAGGGAAGATATAGGAATTCACCCCTCCACTTT. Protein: CASSQSGQGRYRNSPLHF.

DNA of the CDR3: TGTGCCTGGAGCGAGGACTCCTATAATTCACCCCTCCACTTT. It codes for CAWSEDSYNSPLHF. J is TRBJ1-6 and V is TRBV30; D uncertain. This CDR3 is 14 amino acids long. Germline CDR1 is GTSNPN and CDR2 is SVGIG (reference sequence). With 3 bases removed from V and 0 bases from J, the gap between germline ends came to 6 bases. The entire variable domain, with the rest obtained from reference TRBV30 and TRBJ1-6, is as follows: SQTIHQWPATLVQPVGSPLSLECTVEGTSNPNLYWYRQAAGRGLQLLFYSVGIGQISSEVPQNLSASRPQDRQFILSSKKLLLSDSGFYLCAWSEDSYNSPLHFGNGTRLTVT.

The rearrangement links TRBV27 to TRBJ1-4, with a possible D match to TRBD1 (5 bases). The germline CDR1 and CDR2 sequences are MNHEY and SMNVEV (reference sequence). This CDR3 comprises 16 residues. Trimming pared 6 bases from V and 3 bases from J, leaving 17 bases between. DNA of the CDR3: TGTGCCAGCAGCCGGGGACTCTCGGGGGCTAATGAAAAACTGTTTTTT. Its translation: CASSRGLSGANEKLFF.

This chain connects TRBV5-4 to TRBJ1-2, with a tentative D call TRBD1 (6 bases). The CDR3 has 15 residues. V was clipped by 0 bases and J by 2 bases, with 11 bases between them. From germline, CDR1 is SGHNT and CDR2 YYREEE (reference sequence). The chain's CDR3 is CASSLVGATNYGYTF. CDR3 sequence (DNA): TGTGCCAGCAGCTTGGTGGGGGCGACCAACTATGGCTACACCTTC. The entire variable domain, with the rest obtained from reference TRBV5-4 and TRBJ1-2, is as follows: ETGVTQSPTHLIKTRGQQVTLRCSSQSGHNTVSWYQQALGQGPQFIFQYYREEENGRGNFPPRFSGLQFPNYSSELNVNALELDDSALYLCASSLVGATNYGYTFGSGTRLTVV.

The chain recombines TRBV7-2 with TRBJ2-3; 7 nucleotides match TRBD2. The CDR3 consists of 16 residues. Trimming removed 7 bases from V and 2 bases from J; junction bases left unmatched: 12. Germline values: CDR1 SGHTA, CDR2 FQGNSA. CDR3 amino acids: CASTPSGTSDTDTQYF. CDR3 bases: TGTGCCAGCACTCCTAGCGGTACTAGCGACACAGATACGCAGTATTTT.

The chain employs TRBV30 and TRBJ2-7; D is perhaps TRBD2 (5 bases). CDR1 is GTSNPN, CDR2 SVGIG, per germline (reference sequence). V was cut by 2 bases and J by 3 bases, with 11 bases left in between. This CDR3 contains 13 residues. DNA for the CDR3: TGTGCCTGGAGTCCTGGACGGGACTACGAGCAGTACTTC. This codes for CAWSPGRDYEQYF.

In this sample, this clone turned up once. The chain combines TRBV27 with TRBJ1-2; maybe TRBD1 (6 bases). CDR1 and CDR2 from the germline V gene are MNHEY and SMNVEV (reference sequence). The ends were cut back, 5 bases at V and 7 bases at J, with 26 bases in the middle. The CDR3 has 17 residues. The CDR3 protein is CASSRQKGVRGYRGYTF. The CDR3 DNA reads TGTGCCAGCAGTCGTCAAAAGGGGGTCCGGGGCTATCGTGGCTACACCTTC.

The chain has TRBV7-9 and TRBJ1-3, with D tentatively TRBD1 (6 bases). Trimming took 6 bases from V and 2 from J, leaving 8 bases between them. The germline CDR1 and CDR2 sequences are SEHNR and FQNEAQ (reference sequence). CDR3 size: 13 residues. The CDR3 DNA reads TGTGCCAGCAGGCAGGGGACTGGAAACACCATATATTTT. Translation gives CASRQGTGNTIYF. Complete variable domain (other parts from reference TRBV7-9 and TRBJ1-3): DTGVSQNPRHKITKRGQNVTFRCDPISEHNRLYWYRQTLGQGPEFLTYFQNEAQLEKSRLLSDRFSAERPKGSFSTLEIQRTEQGDSAMYLCASRQGTGNTIYFGEGSWLTVV.

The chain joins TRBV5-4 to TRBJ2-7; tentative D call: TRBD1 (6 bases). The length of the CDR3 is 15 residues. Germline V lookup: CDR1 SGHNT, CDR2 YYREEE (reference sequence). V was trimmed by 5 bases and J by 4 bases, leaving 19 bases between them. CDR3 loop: CASSSPGVADYEQYF. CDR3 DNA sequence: TGTGCCAGCAGTTCTCCAGGGGTGGCGGATTACGAGCAGTACTTC.

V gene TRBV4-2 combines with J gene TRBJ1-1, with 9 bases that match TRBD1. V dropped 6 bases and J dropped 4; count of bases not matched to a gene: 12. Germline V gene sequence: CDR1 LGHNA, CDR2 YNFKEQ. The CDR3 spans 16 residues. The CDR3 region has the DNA TGTGCCAGCAGACAGGGGACAGGGTCCCCCAGCACTGAAGCTTTCTTT. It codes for CASRQGTGSPSTEAFF.

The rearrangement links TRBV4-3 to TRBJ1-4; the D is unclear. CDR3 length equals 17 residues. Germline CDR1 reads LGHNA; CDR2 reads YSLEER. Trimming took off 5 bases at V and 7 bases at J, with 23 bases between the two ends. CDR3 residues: CASSYAVSSQGGEKLFF. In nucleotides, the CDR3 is TGCGCCAGCAGCTACGCGGTCTCGTCCCAAGGCGGTGAAAAACTGTTTTTT.

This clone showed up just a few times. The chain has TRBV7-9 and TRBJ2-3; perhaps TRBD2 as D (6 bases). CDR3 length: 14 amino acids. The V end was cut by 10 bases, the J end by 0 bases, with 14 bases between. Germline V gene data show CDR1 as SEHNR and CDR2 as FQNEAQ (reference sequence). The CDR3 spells CATSLEGSTDTQYF. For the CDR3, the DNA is TGTGCCACCTCATTGGAGGGGAGCACAGATACGCAGTATTTT.

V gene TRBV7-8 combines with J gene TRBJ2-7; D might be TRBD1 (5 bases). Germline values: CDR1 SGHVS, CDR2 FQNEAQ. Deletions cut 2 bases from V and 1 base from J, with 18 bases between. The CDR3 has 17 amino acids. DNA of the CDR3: TGTGCCAGCAGCTTACCCATCACAGGAGACCTTTCCTACGAGCAGTACTTC. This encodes CASSLPITGDLSYEQYF.

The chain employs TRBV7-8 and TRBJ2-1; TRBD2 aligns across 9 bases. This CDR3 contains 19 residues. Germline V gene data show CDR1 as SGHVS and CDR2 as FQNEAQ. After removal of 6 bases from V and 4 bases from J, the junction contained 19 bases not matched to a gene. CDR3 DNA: TGTGCCAGCAGACTAACGGGGATCTCGCGGGGGGGCCATTACAATGAGCAGTTCTTC. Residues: CASRLTGISRGGHYNEQFF.

CDR3 sequence: CASSSRSSYEQYF. The CDR3 DNA sequence: TGTGCCAGCAGCTCAAGGAGCTCCTACGAGCAGTACTTC. V and J are TRBV5-4 and TRBJ2-7; unclear D gene. CDR1 and CDR2 (germline): SGHNT, YYREEE (reference sequence). V was pared by 3 bases and J by 0 bases, with 7 bases between. The CDR3 contains 13 residues.

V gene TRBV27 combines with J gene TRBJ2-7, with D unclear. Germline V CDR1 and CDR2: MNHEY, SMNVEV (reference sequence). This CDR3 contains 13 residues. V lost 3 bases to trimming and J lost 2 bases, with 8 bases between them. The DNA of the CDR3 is TGTGCCAGCAGTTTTCAGGCAACCTACGAGCAGTACTTC. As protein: CASSFQATYEQYF.

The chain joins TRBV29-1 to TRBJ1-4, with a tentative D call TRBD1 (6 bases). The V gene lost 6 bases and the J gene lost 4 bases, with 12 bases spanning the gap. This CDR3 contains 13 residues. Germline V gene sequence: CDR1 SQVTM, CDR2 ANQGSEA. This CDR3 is CSVPGVDNEKLFF. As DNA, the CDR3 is TGCAGCGTCCCAGGGGTGGATAATGAAAAACTGTTTTTT.

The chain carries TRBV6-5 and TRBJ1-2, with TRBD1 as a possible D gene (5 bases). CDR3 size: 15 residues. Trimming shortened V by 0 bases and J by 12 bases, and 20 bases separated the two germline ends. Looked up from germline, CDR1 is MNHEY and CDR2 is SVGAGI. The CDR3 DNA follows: TGTGCCAGCAGTTACTCGCGAGATCTGGAGGGACGTAACACCTTC. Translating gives CASSYSRDLEGRNTF.

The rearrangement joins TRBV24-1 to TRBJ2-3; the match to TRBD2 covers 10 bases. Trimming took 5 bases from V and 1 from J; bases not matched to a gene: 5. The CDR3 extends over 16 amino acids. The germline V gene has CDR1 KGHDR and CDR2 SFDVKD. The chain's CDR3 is CATSGIAGGRTDTQYF. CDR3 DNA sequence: TGTGCCACCAGTGGTATAGCGGGGGGCCGCACAGATACGCAGTATTTT.

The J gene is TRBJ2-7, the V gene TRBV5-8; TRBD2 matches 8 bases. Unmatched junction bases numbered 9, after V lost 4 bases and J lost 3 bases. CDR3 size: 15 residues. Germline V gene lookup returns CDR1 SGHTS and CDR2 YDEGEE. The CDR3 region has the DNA TGTGCCAGCAGCAATCTAGCGGGCCCCAGCTACGAGCAGTACTTC. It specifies CASSNLAGPSYEQYF. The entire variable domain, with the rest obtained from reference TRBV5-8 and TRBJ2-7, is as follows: EAGVTQSPTHLIKTRGQQATLRCSPISGHTSVYWYQQALGLGLQFLLWYDEGEERNRGNFPPRFSGRQFPNYSSELNVNALELEDSALYLCASSNLAGPSYEQYFGPGTRLTVT.

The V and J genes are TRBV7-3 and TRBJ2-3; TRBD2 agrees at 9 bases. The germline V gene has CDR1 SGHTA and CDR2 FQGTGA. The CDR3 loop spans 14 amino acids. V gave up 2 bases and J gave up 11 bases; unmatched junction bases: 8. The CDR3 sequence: CASSLGSGLARQYF. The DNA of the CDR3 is TGTGCCAGCAGCTTAGGCTCAGGACTAGCGAGGCAGTATTTT.

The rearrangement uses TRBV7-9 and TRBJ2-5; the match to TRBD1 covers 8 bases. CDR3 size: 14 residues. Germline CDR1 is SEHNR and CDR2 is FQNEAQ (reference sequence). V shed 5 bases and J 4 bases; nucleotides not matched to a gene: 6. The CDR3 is CASSHGQGGETQYF. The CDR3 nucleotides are TGTGCCAGCAGCCACGGACAGGGAGGAGAGACCCAGTACTTC.

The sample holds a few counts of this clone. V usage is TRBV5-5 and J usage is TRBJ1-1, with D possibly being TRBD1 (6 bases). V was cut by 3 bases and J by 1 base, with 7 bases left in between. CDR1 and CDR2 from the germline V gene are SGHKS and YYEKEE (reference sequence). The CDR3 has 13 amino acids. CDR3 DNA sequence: TGTGCCAGCAGCTGGGGACAGAACACTGAAGCTTTCTTT. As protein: CASSWGQNTEAFF.

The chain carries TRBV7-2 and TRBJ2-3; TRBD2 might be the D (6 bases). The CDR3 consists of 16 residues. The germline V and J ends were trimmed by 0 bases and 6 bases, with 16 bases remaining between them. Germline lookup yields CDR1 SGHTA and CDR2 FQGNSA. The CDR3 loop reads CASSLAGSGSRDTQYF. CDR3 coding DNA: TGTGCCAGCAGCTTAGCGGGTAGCGGCAGTAGGGATACGCAGTATTTT. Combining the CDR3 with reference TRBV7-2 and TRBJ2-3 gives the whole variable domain GAGVSQSPSNKVTEKGKDVELRCDPISGHTALYWYRQSLGQGLEFLIYFQGNSAPDKSGLPSDRFSAERTGGSVSTLTIQRTQQEDSAVYLCASSLAGSGSRDTQYFGPGTRLTVL.

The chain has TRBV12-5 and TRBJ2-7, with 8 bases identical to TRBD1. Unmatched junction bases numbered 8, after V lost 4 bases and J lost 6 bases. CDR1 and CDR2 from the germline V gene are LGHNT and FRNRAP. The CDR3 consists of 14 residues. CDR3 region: CASGSGQGYGEQYF. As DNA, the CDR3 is TGTGCTAGTGGTTCTGGACAGGGTTACGGCGAGCAGTACTTC.

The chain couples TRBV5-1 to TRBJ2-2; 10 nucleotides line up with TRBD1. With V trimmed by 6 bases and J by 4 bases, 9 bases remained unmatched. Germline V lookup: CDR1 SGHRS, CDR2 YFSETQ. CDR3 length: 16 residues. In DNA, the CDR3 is TGCGCCAGCAACTCAGACAGGGGGCGAATCACCGGGGAGCTGTTTTTT. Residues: CASNSDRGRITGELFF. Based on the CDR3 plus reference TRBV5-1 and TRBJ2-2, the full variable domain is KAGVTQTPRYLIKTRGQQVTLSCSPISGHRSVSWYQQTPGQGLQFLFEYFSETQRNKGNFPGRFSGRQFSNSRSEMNVSTLELGDSALYLCASNSDRGRITGELFFGEGSRLTVL.

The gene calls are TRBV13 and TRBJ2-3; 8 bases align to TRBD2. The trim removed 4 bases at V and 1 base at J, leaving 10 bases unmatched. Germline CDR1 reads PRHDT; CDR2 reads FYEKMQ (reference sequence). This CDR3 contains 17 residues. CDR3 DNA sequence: TGTGCCAGCAGCTGGCCCCTGAGAGCGGGGGGCACAGATACGCAGTATTTT. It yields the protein CASSWPLRAGGTDTQYF.

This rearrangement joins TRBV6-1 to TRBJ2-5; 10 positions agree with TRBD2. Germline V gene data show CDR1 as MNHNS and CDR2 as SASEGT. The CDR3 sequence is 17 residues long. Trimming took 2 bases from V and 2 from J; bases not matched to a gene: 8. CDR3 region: CASSEWLAGALQETQYF. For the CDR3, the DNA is TGTGCCAGCAGTGAATGGCTAGCGGGGGCCTTACAAGAGACCCAGTACTTC.